A single sample gave rise to the 32 T cell receptor beta chains below, sequenced in a study of Ad26.COV2.S vaccination and SARS-CoV-2 variants. The table came from immunoSEQ multiplex PCR; TCRdb's copy has only in-frame clones and leaves some out. The data hold some 190,000 clones, with around 90% observed a single time. The specimen was peripheral blood, collected after recovery from COVID-19. The source is a human donor who had recovered from COVID-19.

This rearrangement joins TRBV3-1 (or the pseudogene TRBV3-2) to TRBJ1-1; D unresolved. V lost 0 bases, J lost 6 bases, and 14 bases lay in between. The CDR3 contains 15 residues. Germline V gives CDR1 LGHDT, CDR2 YNNKEL (reference sequence). CDR3 sequence (DNA): TGTGCCAGCAGCCAAGATAGAGGATTTAGCGCTGAAGCTTTCTTT. Translation: CASSQDRGFSAEAFF.

V is TRBV9 and J is TRBJ2-2; TRBD2 matches 8 bases. Looked up from germline, CDR1 is SGDLS and CDR2 is YYNGEE. The CDR3 has 17 amino acids. Trimming removed 4 bases from V and 3 bases from J; junction bases left unmatched: 11. The CDR3 DNA is TGTGCCAGCAGCCCATTCAGCGGGAGAGGGTACACCGGGGAGCTGTTTTTT. It is translated as CASSPFSGRGYTGELFF.

This sequence joins TRBV2 and TRBJ2-3; possibly TRBD2 for D (6 bases). There are 15 residues in the CDR3. Germline loops: CDR1 SNHLY, CDR2 FYNNEI. With 7 bases removed from V and 3 bases from J, the gap between germline ends came to 17 bases. The CDR3 DNA reads TGTGCCAGCACCGTCCGGGACTTGATTACAGATACGCAGTATTTT. This translates into CASTVRDLITDTQYF.

V gene TRBV9 combines with J gene TRBJ2-3, with 7 positions matching TRBD2. The germline V gene encodes CDR1 SGDLS and CDR2 YYNGEE. V lost 2 bases, J lost 2 bases, and 11 bases stayed unmatched. The CDR3 totals 17 residues. CDR3 amino acids: CASSVTSSGGFTDTQYF. Here the CDR3 DNA reads TGTGCCAGCAGCGTGACCTCCTCGGGGGGATTCACAGATACGCAGTATTTT.

Remarks on this clone: Relative to the germline gene, one junction end is altered; a read error may explain this. This rearrangement joins TRBV2 to TRBJ1-3; 8 bases match TRBD1. Germline V gives CDR1 SNHLY, CDR2 FYNNEI. This CDR3 comprises 11 residues. This chain's CDR3 is CASTVDRAVDF. DNA for the CDR3: TGTGCCAGCACCGTGGACAGGGCGGTGGATTTT.

This chain uses TRBV10-3 with TRBJ1-2; D is possibly TRBD1 (5 bases). Trimming removed 2 bases from V and 7 bases from J, with 14 bases in between. The germline CDR1 and CDR2 sequences are ENHRY and SYGVKD. The CDR3 covers 14 residues. As DNA, the CDR3 is TGTGCCATCAGTGAGCTAGAGGGGAGAGGTGGCTACACCTTC. This encodes CAISELEGRGGYTF.

V usage is TRBV4-1 and J usage is TRBJ1-2, with 8 bases fitting TRBD1. The CDR3 is 14 amino acids. Germline values: CDR1 MGHRA, CDR2 YSYEKL. Unmatched junction bases numbered 0, after V lost 1 base and J lost 2 bases. CDR3 nucleotide sequence: TGCGCCAGCAGCCAAGGGACAGGGAACTATGGCTACACCTTC. It translates to CASSQGTGNYGYTF.

This CDR3 is CASSLRSGNSYEQYF. In DNA, the CDR3 is TGTGCCAGCAGCTTAAGAAGCGGGAACTCCTACGAGCAGTACTTC. The chain carries TRBV7-2 and TRBJ2-7, with TRBD2 matching 7 bases. CDR1 and CDR2 from the germline V gene are SGHTA and FQGNSA. The CDR3 loop spans 15 amino acids. J lost 0 bases, V lost 2 bases, and 4 bases had no gene match.

CDR3 bases: TGTGCCAGCAGCCAAGATATCGTGGACACAGCCTACGAGCAGTACTTC. Its translation is CASSQDIVDTAYEQYF. V and J are TRBV3-1 (or the pseudogene TRBV3-2) and TRBJ2-7, with D tentatively TRBD1 (5 bases). V was cut by 0 bases and J by 2 bases, with 14 bases left in between. Looked up from germline, CDR1 is LGHDT and CDR2 is YNNKEL (reference sequence). The CDR3 contains 16 residues.

The genes are TRBV4-1 and TRBJ2-7, with D maybe TRBD1 (5 bases). CDR1 and CDR2 (germline): MGHRA, YSYEKL. V lost 4 bases to trimming and J lost 4 bases, with 11 bases between them. The CDR3 is made up of 13 amino acids. CDR3 DNA sequence: TGCGCCAGCAGCCTACTCTCAGGGTACGAGCAGTACTTC. Protein: CASSLLSGYEQYF.

This chain links TRBV19 with TRBJ1-4; TRBD1 agrees at 9 bases. The CDR3 has 15 amino acids. Germline trimming cut 5 bases from V and 3 bases from J; bases unmatched to any gene: 4. CDR1 and CDR2 (germline): LNHDA, SQIVND (reference sequence). In DNA, the CDR3 is TGTGCCAGTAGTCCCAGGACAGGGGCTAATGAAAAACTGTTTTTT. Translation gives CASSPRTGANEKLFF. Full variable domain (outside the CDR3, taken from reference TRBV19 and TRBJ1-4): DGGITQSPKYLFRKEGQNVTLSCEQNLNHDAMYWYRQDPGQGLRLIYYSQIVNDFQKGDIAEGYSVSREKKESFPLTVTSAQKNPTAFYLCASSPRTGANEKLFFGSGTQLSVL.

The J gene is TRBJ1-2, the V gene TRBV6-5; D is ambiguous. V dropped 7 bases and J dropped 4 bases, with 16 bases sitting between them. The CDR3 sequence is 14 residues long. In germline, CDR1 is MNHEY, CDR2 SVGAGI. The CDR3 loop reads CASKSTRRSYGYTF. CDR3 coding DNA: TGTGCCAGCAAATCAACCAGACGGTCCTATGGCTACACCTTC.

The chain combines TRBV7-8 with TRBJ2-7; 14 nucleotides align to TRBD2. V dropped 5 bases and J dropped 5; count of bases not matched to a gene: 5. From germline, CDR1 is SGHVS and CDR2 FQNEAQ. This CDR3 has 15 amino acids. The CDR3 DNA reads TGTGCCAGCAGCCGCGGGACTAGCGGGAGCCACGAGCAGTACTTC. Its translation: CASSRGTSGSHEQYF.

The chain employs TRBV11-2 and TRBJ1-5; D is ambiguous. V was clipped by 4 bases and J by 3 bases, with 7 bases between them. The CDR3 runs to 13 residues. The germline CDR1 and CDR2 sequences are SGHAT and FQNNGV. The CDR3 protein is CASSSQINQPQHF. DNA for the CDR3: TGTGCCAGCAGCTCCCAGATCAATCAGCCCCAGCATTTT.

This sequence joins TRBV27 and TRBJ2-2; D is possibly TRBD2 (7 bases). The CDR3 length is 14 residues. Germline V gene lookup returns CDR1 MNHEY and CDR2 SMNVEV (reference sequence). V was shortened by 3 bases and J by 9 bases, with 14 bases between the two germline ends. The CDR3 spells CASSLGRGGRELFF. The CDR3 DNA reads as TGTGCCAGCAGTTTGGGCAGGGGAGGGAGGGAGCTGTTTTTT.

This sequence joins TRBV30 and TRBJ2-7; 9 nucleotides match TRBD2. V dropped 6 bases and J dropped 6; count of bases not matched to a gene: 6. From germline, CDR1 is GTSNPN and CDR2 SVGIG (reference sequence). This CDR3 has 12 residues. For the CDR3, the DNA is TGTGCCTGTACCGGGACTAGCTCCGAGCAGTACTTC. Residues: CACTGTSSEQYF.

V gene TRBV25-1 combines with J gene TRBJ2-3; no reliable D call. The CDR3 runs 14 residues. Trimming stripped 2 bases from V and 0 bases from J, with 6 bases between. Germline V gives CDR1 MGHDK, CDR2 SYGVNS. Here the CDR3 reads CASSEGMSTDTQYF. DNA of the CDR3: TGTGCCAGCAGTGAAGGCATGAGCACAGATACGCAGTATTTT. Together with reference TRBV25-1 and TRBJ2-3, the CDR3 gives the full variable domain: EADIYQTPRYLVIGTGKKITLECSQTMGHDKMYWYQQDPGMELHLIHYSYGVNSTEKGDLSSESTVSRIRTEHFPLTLESARPSHTSQYLCASSEGMSTDTQYFGPGTRLTVL.

V gene TRBV29-1 combines with J gene TRBJ1-2, with 7 positions matching TRBD1. Germline values: CDR1 SQVTM, CDR2 ANQGSEA. The CDR3 extends over 17 amino acids. Germline trimming cut 6 bases from V and 4 bases from J; bases unmatched to any gene: 20. The CDR3: CSVQKLLTGSLSYGYTF. The CDR3 nucleotides read TGCAGCGTCCAAAAATTGCTGACAGGGAGTCTGAGCTATGGCTACACCTTC.

The gene calls are TRBV19 and TRBJ1-1; D possibly corresponds to TRBD1 (5 bases). This CDR3 region has 12 residues. V was cut by 7 bases and J by 3 bases, with 9 bases left in between. The germline V gene has CDR1 LNHDA and CDR2 SQIVND (reference sequence). The CDR3 DNA reads TGTGCCAGTATAGGGGCTTACACTGAAGCTTTCTTT. It codes for CASIGAYTEAFF.

The chain has TRBV9 and TRBJ2-5, with a possible D match to TRBD1 (5 bases). The germline CDR1 and CDR2 sequences are SGDLS and YYNGEE. The CDR3 totals 15 residues. V lost 0 bases to trimming and J lost 3 bases, with 12 bases between them. The CDR3 sequence: CASSVGAGLEETQYF. The CDR3 bases are TGTGCCAGCAGCGTAGGAGCAGGGTTAGAAGAGACCCAGTACTTC.

This clone appeared once. The J gene is TRBJ2-5, the V gene TRBV25-1, with D perhaps matching TRBD1 (6 bases). Trimming took 2 bases from V and 2 from J, leaving 12 bases between them. This CDR3 contains 15 residues. Germline values: CDR1 MGHDK, CDR2 SYGVNS. CDR3 bases: TGTGCCAGCAGTGAAAGGGACACCGTTCAAGAGACCCAGTACTTC. It specifies CASSERDTVQETQYF.

This clone has a single count. Additional DNA sequences in this sample encode the identical CDR3. The chain has TRBV7-9 and TRBJ2-7; D ambiguous. The CDR3 is made up of 11 amino acids. Germline CDR1 reads SEHNR; CDR2 reads FQNEAQ (reference sequence). The V and J ends lost 5 bases and 4 bases respectively, with 6 bases between them. The DNA for the CDR3 is TGTGCCAGCAGCCGTGGGTACGAGCAGTACTTC. Amino acid sequence: CASSRGYEQYF. Together with reference TRBV7-9 and TRBJ2-7, the CDR3 gives the full variable domain: DTGVSQNPRHKITKRGQNVTFRCDPISEHNRLYWYRQTLGQGPEFLTYFQNEAQLEKSRLLSDRFSAERPKGSFSTLEIQRTEQGDSAMYLCASSRGYEQYFGPGTRLTVT.

V is TRBV30 and J is TRBJ1-5; 8 bases match TRBD1. The CDR3 contains 14 residues. After removal of 5 bases from V and 4 bases from J, the junction contained 7 bases not matched to a gene. Germline V CDR1 and CDR2: GTSNPN, SVGIG (reference sequence). The CDR3 DNA reads as TGTGCCTGGGGCAGGGGGCCACAGAATCAGCCCCAGCATTTT. Translation: CAWGRGPQNQPQHF. Together with reference TRBV30 and TRBJ1-5, the CDR3 gives the full variable domain: SQTIHQWPATLVQPVGSPLSLECTVEGTSNPNLYWYRQAAGRGLQLLFYSVGIGQISSEVPQNLSASRPQDRQFILSSKKLLLSDSGFYLCAWGRGPQNQPQHFGDGTRLSIL.

The gene calls are TRBV7-2 and TRBJ1-5; weak D call: TRBD1 (5 bases). V lost 5 bases to trimming and J lost 7 bases, with 18 bases between them. CDR1 SGHTA and CDR2 FQGNSA come from the germline V gene. CDR3 length: 15 amino acids. CDR3: CASSPWWGLGQPQHF. CDR3 in DNA: TGTGCCAGCAGCCCCTGGTGGGGGTTAGGGCAGCCCCAGCATTTT.

The chain uses TRBV3-1 (or the pseudogene TRBV3-2) and TRBJ2-1; TRBD2 is a possible D gene (5 bases). CDR3 size: 16 residues. The germline V gene encodes CDR1 LGHDT and CDR2 YNNKEL (reference sequence). V was pared by 1 base and J by 0 bases, with 10 bases between. The CDR3 spells CASSQVLTSSYNEQFF. Written as DNA, the CDR3 is TGTGCCAGCAGCCAAGTTCTAACTAGCTCCTACAATGAGCAGTTCTTC.

This chain links TRBV7-2 with TRBJ1-2; TRBD1 might be the D (5 bases). CDR3 length: 16 residues. The germline V gene encodes CDR1 SGHTA and CDR2 FQGNSA. Trimming took 4 bases from V and 2 from J, leaving 17 bases between them. The chain's CDR3 is CASSWRGSRVNYGYTF. CDR3 nucleotide sequence: TGTGCCAGCAGCTGGCGCGGGAGCAGGGTAAACTATGGCTACACCTTC.

The rearrangement links TRBV5-1 to TRBJ2-1; TRBD1 matches at 8 bases. The CDR3 is made up of 15 amino acids. J gave up 7 bases and V 4 bases, and 10 bases lay outside the gene matches. Germline V gene data show CDR1 as SGHRS and CDR2 as YFSETQ. For the CDR3, the DNA is TGCGCCAGCAGCCGAGTGAGGGACAGGCGTAATGAGCAGTTCTTC. Encoded protein: CASSRVRDRRNEQFF.

J is TRBJ1-6 and V is TRBV9; D uncertain. Trimming shortened V by 2 bases and J by 7 bases, and 10 bases separated the two germline ends. The CDR3 has 14 residues. The germline gives CDR1 SGDLS, CDR2 YYNGEE. CDR3 sequence (DNA): TGTGCCAGCAGCGTGGTTGAGACGAATTCACCCCTCCACTTT. This gives the protein CASSVVETNSPLHF.

This sequence joins TRBV15 and TRBJ1-1; possibly TRBD1 for D (5 bases). CDR1 LNHNV and CDR2 YYDKDF come from the germline V gene (reference sequence). The CDR3 extends over 12 amino acids. V shed 3 bases and J shed 4 bases, with 6 bases lying between them. For the CDR3, the DNA is TGTGCCACCAGCAGGGGGCGCACTGAAGCTTTCTTT. Translated: CATSRGRTEAFF.

This chain joins TRBV3-1 (or the pseudogene TRBV3-2) and TRBJ1-1; 7 nucleotides agree with TRBD1. V was pared by 5 bases and J by 5 bases, with 8 bases of the junction left unmatched. The CDR3 runs to 14 residues. CDR1 is LGHDT and CDR2 is YNNKEL in the germline V gene (reference sequence). The CDR3 coding sequence is TGTGCCAGCAGCGCCCAGGGGGGGAAGACTGAAGCTTTCTTT. This gives the protein CASSAQGGKTEAFF.

The chain links TRBV5-1 to TRBJ1-2, with TRBD1 matching over 7 bases. V gave up 2 bases and J gave up 3 bases; unmatched junction bases: 1. The germline gives CDR1 SGHRS, CDR2 YFSETQ. This CDR3 spans 13 amino acids. The CDR3, as DNA: TGCGCCAGCAGCTTCCAGGGGGACTATGGCTACACCTTC. This sequence encodes CASSFQGDYGYTF.

The chain links TRBV5-1 to TRBJ1-5; D possibly corresponds to TRBD1 (6 bases). The CDR3 loop spans 13 amino acids. Trimming left V 5 bases short and J 7 bases short, with 13 bases between. Germline values: CDR1 SGHRS, CDR2 YFSETQ. CDR3 nucleotides: TGCGCCAGCAGTTTCGACGGGGGCCAGCCCCAGCATTTT. Translating gives CASSFDGGQPQHF.